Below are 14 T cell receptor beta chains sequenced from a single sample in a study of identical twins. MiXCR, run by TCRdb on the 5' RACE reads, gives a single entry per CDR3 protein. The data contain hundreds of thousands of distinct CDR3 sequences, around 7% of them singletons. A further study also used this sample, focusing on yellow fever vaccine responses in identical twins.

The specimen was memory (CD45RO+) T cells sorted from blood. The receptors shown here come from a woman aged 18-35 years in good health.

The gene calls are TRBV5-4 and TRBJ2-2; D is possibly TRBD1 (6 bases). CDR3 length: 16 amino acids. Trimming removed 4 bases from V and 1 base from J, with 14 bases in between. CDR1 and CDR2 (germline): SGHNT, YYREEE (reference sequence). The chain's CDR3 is CASSLPGTQNTGELFF. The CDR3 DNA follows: TGTGCCAGCAGCCTACCTGGGACACAGAACACCGGGGAGCTGTTTTTT.

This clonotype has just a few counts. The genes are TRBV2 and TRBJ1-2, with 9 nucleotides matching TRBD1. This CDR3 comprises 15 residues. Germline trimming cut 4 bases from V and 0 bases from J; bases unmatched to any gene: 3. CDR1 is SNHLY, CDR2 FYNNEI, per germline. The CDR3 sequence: CASSAGTGSNYGYTF. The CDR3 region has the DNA TGTGCCAGCAGTGCCGGGACAGGGTCTAACTATGGCTACACCTTC.

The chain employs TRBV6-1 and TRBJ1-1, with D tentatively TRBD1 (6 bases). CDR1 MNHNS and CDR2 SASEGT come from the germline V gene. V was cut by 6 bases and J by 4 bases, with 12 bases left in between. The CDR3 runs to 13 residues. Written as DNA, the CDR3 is TGTGCCAGCAGCATAAGGGGGAGCACTGAAGCTTTCTTT. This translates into CASSIRGSTEAFF.

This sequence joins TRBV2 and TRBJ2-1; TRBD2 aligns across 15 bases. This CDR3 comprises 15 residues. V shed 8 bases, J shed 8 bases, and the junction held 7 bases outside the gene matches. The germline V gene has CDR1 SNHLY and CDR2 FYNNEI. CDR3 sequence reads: CASVWTSGRADEQFF. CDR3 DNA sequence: TGTGCCAGCGTTTGGACTAGCGGGAGGGCCGATGAGCAGTTCTTC.

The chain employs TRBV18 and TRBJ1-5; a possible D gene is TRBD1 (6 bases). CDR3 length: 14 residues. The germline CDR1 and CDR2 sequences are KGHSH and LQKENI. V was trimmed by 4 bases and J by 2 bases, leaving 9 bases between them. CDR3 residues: CASSRSGGNQPQHF. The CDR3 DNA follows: TGTGCCAGCTCACGATCAGGGGGCAATCAGCCCCAGCATTTT.

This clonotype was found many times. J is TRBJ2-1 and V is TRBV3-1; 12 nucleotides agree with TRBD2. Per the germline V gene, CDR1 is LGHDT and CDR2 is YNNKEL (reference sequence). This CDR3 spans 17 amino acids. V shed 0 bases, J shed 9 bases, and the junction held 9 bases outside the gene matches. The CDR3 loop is CASSQDTGLAGDFEQFF. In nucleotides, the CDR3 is TGTGCCAGCAGCCAAGATACGGGACTAGCGGGTGACTTTGAGCAGTTCTTC.

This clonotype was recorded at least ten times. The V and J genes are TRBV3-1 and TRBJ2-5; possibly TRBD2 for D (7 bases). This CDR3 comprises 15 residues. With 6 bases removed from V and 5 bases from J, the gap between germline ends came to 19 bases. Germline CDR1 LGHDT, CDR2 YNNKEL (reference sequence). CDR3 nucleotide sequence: TGTGCCAGCAGTCAAAACGGGGGGCGCCGGGAGACCCAGTACTTC. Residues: CASSQNGGRRETQYF.

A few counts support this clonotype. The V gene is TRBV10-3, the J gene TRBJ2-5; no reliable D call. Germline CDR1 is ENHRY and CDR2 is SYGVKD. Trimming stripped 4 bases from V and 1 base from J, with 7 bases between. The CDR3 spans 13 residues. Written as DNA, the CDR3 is TGTGCCATCAGTGGAACATCCCAAGAGACCCAGTACTTC. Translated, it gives CAISGTSQETQYF.

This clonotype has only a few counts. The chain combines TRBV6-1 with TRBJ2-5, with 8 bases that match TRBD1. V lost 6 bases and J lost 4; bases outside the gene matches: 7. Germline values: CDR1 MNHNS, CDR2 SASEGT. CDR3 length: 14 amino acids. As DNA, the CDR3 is TGTGCCAGCAGAGCAGGGACAGGAATAGAGACCCAGTACTTC. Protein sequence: CASRAGTGIETQYF.

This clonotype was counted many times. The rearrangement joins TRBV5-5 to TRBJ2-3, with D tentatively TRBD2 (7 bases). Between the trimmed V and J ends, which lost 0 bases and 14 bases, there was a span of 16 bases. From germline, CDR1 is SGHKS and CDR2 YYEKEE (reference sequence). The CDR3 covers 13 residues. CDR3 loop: CASSLVGGEDAYF. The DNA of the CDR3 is TGTGCCAGCAGCTTGGTAGGGGGGGAGGACGCGTATTTT.

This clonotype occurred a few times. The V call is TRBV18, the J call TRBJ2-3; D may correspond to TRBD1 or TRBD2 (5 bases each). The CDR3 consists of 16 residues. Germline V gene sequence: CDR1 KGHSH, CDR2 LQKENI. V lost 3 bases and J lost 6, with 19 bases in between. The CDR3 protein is CASSPGPGLLSDTQYF. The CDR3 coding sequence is TGTGCCAGCTCACCGGGACCGGGCCTCCTCTCGGATACGCAGTATTTT.

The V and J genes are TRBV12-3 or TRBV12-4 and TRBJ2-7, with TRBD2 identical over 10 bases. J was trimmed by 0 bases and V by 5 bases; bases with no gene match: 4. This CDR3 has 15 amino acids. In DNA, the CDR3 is TGTGCCAGCAGTAGCGGGAGGGTTACCTCCTACGAGCAGTACTTC. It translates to CASSSGRVTSYEQYF.

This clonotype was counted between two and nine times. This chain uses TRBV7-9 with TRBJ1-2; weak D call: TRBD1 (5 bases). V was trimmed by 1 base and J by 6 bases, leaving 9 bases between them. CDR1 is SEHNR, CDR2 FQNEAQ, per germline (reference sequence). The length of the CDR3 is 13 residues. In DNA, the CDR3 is TGTGCCAGCAGCTTAGGCAGGGAGGATGGCTACACCTTC. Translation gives CASSLGREDGYTF. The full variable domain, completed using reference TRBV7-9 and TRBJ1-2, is DTGVSQNPRHKITKRGQNVTFRCDPISEHNRLYWYRQTLGQGPEFLTYFQNEAQLEKSRLLSDRFSAERPKGSFSTLEIQRTEQGDSAMYLCASSLGREDGYTFGSGTRLTVV.

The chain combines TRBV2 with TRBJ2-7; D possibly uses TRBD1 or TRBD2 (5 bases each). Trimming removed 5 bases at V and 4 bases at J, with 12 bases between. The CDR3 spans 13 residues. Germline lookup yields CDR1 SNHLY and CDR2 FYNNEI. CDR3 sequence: CASSRGGGYEQYF. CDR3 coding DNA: TGTGCCAGCAGTCGGGGTGGGGGTTACGAGCAGTACTTC.